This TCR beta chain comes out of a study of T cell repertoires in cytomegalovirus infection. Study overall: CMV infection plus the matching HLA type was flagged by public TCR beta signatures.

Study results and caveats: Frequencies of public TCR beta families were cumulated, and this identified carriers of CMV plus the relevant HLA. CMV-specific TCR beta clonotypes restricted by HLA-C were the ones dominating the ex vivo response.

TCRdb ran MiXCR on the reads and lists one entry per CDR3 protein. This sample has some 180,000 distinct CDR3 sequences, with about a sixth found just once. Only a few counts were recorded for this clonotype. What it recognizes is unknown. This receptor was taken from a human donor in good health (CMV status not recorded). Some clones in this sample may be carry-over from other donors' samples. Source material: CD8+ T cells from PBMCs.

This CDR3 reads CASSLGRNEAFF. For the CDR3, the DNA is TGTGCCAGCAGTTTAGGACGGAATGAAGCTTTCTTT. This chain connects TRBV12-3 or TRBV12-4 to TRBJ1-1, with D unclear. The CDR3 extends over 12 amino acids. V dropped 1 base and J dropped 7 bases, with 7 bases sitting between them.